This TCR beta chain comes out of a study of post-analysis software for immune sequencing data. Study-level information: Relapsing-remitting, secondary progressive and progressive-relapsing forms made up the multiple sclerosis disease courses. Notes on the study in general: In patients, 4 to 6 TRBV segments were more frequent than in controls, with TRBV5-6, TRBV5-1 and TRBV20-1 among them. Those with multiple sclerosis, the patient group, showed significantly lower normalized Chao1 diversity than controls. When the samples were clustered directly with F measure, those that had been prepared in the same batch showed strong co-clustering.

The TCR beta cDNA libraries contained unique molecular identifiers. With roughly 0.85 to 11 million T cells as the source, about half a million cDNA molecules resulted. TCRdb passed the PCR reads through MiXCR, listing each CDR3 protein once. Among 350,000 to 500,000 distinct CDR3 sequences listed, 35% to 45% were seen once. Trimming shortened V by 4 bases and J by 3 bases, and 21 bases separated the two germline ends. The CDR3 is 17 residues long. Per the germline V gene, CDR1 is MDHEN and CDR2 is SYDVKM. As concerns this clonotype: What it binds is unknown.

The V and J genes are TRBV28 and TRBJ2-5; D is uncertain. This clonotype was sampled from a girl aged 2 to 9 with multiple sclerosis. The material sequenced was blood. CDR3 protein: CASSSPQKDQTKETQYF. In nucleotides, the CDR3 is TGTGCCAGCAGTTCACCCCAGAAAGACCAGACGAAAGAGACCCAGTACTTC.